This T cell receptor beta chain is from a study of cytomegalovirus exposure and HLA in healthy donors. The primer mix had 60 Vbeta and 13 Jbeta primers. Sequencing was performed with immunoSEQ multiplex PCR; in TCRdb, only in-frame clones are kept and a portion is missing. The repertoire has about 95,000 clones, approximately 72% of them found once; the top ten carry about 4%. The CDR3 is made up of 12 amino acids. The germline V gene encodes CDR1 GTSNPN and CDR2 SVGIG (reference sequence). The V gene lost 3 bases and the J gene lost 7 bases, with 13 bases spanning the gap. The gene calls are TRBV30 and TRBJ2-7, with D unresolved. The origin of this receptor is a woman aged 40 to 50 in good health and CMV-seropositive. Material for sequencing was PBMCs. Here the CDR3 reads CAWSPNEWEQYF. The CDR3 DNA reads as TGTGCCTGGAGCCCCAACGAGTGGGAGCAGTACTTC.